One and the same sample provided the 7 T cell receptor beta chains below, sequenced in a study of cytomegalovirus exposure and HLA in healthy donors. The PCR had 60 Vbeta and 13 Jbeta primers. Sequencing was performed with immunoSEQ multiplex PCR; in TCRdb, only in-frame clones are kept and a portion is missing. The data hold 100,000 or so clones, with around 78% observed a single time. Sequenced: PBMCs. These receptor sequences come from a woman aged 40 to 50 in good health and CMV-seropositive.

The V call is TRBV6-1, the J call TRBJ1-2; 10 bases agree with TRBD1. Trimming removed 6 bases from V and 5 bases from J; junction bases left unmatched: 6. The V gene's germline CDR1 is MNHNS and CDR2 SASEGT. The CDR3 loop spans 14 amino acids. The CDR3 is CASSGPGQGYGYTF. The CDR3 DNA sequence: TGTGCCAGCAGCGGACCGGGACAGGGGTATGGCTACACCTTC.

This clone was counted a single time. The rearrangement joins TRBV2 to TRBJ1-6; TRBD1 matches at 8 bases. The trim removed 7 bases at V and 10 bases at J, leaving 9 bases unmatched. Germline V CDR1 and CDR2: SNHLY, FYNNEI. This CDR3 comprises 14 residues. The CDR3 reads CASNGQGEGSPLHF. In nucleotides, the CDR3 is TGTGCCAGCAACGGACAGGGAGAAGGATCACCCCTCCACTTT.

The chain uses TRBV19 and TRBJ2-1; 11 bases agree with TRBD2. The germline V gene encodes CDR1 LNHDA and CDR2 SQIVND (reference sequence). V was pared by 4 bases and J by 5 bases, with 4 bases of the junction left unmatched. The CDR3 has 15 residues. The CDR3 reads CASSTLAGDHNEQFF. CDR3 DNA sequence: TGTGCCAGTAGTACACTAGCGGGAGACCACAATGAGCAGTTCTTC.

The chain employs TRBV11-2 and TRBJ2-7; TRBD2 matches 10 bases. Germline V gene lookup returns CDR1 SGHAT and CDR2 FQNNGV. The CDR3 runs to 14 residues. Germline trimming cut 5 bases from V and 5 bases from J; bases unmatched to any gene: 6. The CDR3 DNA is TGTGCCAGCAGCCAAGCGGGAGGGCCCGACGAGCAGTACTTC. Protein sequence: CASSQAGGPDEQYF.

The genes are TRBV5-5 and TRBJ2-7, with D maybe TRBD1 (5 bases). CDR3 length: 12 amino acids. V was shortened by 3 bases and J by 4 bases, with 8 bases between the two germline ends. Germline assignment: CDR1 SGHKS and CDR2 YYEKEE (reference sequence). The CDR3 loop is CASSSSGYEQYF. The CDR3 DNA reads as TGTGCCAGCAGCTCTTCAGGGTACGAGCAGTACTTC.

The V and J genes are TRBV7-3 and TRBJ2-7, with D maybe TRBD1 (6 bases). The CDR3 runs to 15 residues. Trimming left V 4 bases short and J 6 bases short, with 19 bases between. Germline V CDR1 and CDR2: SGHTA, FQGTGA. The CDR3 DNA reads as TGTGCCAGCAGCTCAGGGGCAGGTGGGGCTTCCGAGCAGTACTTC. Amino acid sequence: CASSSGAGGASEQYF. Supplemented by reference TRBV7-3 and TRBJ2-7, the full variable domain reads GAGVSQTPSNKVTEKGKYVELRCDPISGHTALYWYRQSLGQGPEFLIYFQGTGAADDSGLPNDRFFAVRPEGSVSTLKIQRTERGDSAVYLCASSSGAGGASEQYFGPGTRLTVT.

This chain joins TRBV27 and TRBJ2-1; no reliable D call. The V gene's germline CDR1 is MNHEY and CDR2 SMNVEV (reference sequence). The V and J ends lost 5 bases and 0 bases respectively, with 8 bases between them. CDR3 length equals 14 residues. The CDR3 DNA reads as TGTGCCAGCAGTATACTAAGCTCCTACAATGAGCAGTTCTTC. Amino acid sequence: CASSILSSYNEQFF.